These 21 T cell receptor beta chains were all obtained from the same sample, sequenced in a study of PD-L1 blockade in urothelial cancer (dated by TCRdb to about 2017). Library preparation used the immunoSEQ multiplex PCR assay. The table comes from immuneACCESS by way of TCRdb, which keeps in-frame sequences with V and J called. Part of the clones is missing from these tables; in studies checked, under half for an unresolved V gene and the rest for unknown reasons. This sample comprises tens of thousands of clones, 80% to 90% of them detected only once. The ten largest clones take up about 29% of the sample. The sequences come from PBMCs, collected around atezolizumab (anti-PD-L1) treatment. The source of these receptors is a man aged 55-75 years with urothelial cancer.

CDR3 bases: TGTGCCAGCAGCTTGCGGGGTCGGGTCGCCGGGGAGCTGTTTTTT. Its protein is CASSLRGRVAGELFF. This chain uses TRBV5-4 with TRBJ2-2; a possible D gene is TRBD2 (5 bases). V shed 1 base and J shed 6 bases, with 13 bases lying between them. The germline V gene has CDR1 SGHNT and CDR2 YYREEE (reference sequence). The CDR3 loop spans 15 amino acids.

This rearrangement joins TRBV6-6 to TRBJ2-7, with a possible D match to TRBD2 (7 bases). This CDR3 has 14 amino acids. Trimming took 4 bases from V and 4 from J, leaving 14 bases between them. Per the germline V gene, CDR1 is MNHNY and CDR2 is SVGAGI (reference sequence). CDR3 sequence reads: CASSSIQGGYEQYF. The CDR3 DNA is TGTGCCAGCAGTTCGATACAGGGAGGGTACGAGCAGTACTTC.

The chain's CDR3 is CASSETSGSGTDTQYF. The CDR3 DNA reads as TGTGCCAGCAGTGAAACTAGCGGGAGCGGAACAGATACGCAGTATTTT. This chain uses TRBV25-1 with TRBJ2-3, with 11 bases matching TRBD2. Losses at the gene ends were 2 bases for V and 3 bases for J; bases not matched to a gene: 4. Germline CDR1 and CDR2: MGHDK and SYGVNS. There are 16 residues in the CDR3.

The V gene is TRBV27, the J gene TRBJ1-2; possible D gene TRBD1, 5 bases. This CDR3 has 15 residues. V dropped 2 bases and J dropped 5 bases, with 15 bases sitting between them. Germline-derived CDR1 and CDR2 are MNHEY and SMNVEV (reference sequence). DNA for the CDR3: TGTGCCAGCAGTTTAGGCGCAGGGTTGGGTTATGGCTACACCTTC. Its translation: CASSLGAGLGYGYTF.

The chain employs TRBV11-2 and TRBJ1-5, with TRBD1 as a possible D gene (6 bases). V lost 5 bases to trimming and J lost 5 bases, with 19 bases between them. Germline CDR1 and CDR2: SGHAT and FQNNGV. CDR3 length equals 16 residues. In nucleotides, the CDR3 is TGTGCCAGCAGCCCAGGGTCAGGGGTAGATGATCAGCCCCAGCATTTT. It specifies CASSPGSGVDDQPQHF.

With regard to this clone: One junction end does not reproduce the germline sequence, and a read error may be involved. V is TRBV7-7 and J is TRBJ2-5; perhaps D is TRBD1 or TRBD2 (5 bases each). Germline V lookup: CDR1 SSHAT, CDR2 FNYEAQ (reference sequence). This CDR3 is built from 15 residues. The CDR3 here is CASSLGAGPTETQYF. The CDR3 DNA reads TGTGCTAGCAGCTTAGGGGCGGGCCCTACAGAGACCCAGTACTTC.

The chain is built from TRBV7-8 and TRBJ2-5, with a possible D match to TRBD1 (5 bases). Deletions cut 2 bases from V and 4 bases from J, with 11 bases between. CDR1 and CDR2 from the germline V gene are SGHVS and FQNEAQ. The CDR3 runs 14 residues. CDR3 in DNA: TGTGCCAGCAGCTTAAGACAGCACCCAGAGACCCAGTACTTC. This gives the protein CASSLRQHPETQYF. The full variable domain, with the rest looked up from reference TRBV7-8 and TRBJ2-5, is GAGVSQSPRYKVAKRGQDVALRCDPISGHVSLFWYQQALGQGPEFLTYFQNEAQLDKSGLPSDRFFAERPEGSVSTLKIQRTQQEDSAVYLCASSLRQHPETQYFGPGTRLLVL.

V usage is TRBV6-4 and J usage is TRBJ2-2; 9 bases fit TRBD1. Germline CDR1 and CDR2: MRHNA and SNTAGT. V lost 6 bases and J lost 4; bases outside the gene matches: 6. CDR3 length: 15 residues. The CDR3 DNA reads TGTGCCAGCAGCCCGTTGACAGGGGGCACCGGGGAGCTGTTTTTT. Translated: CASSPLTGGTGELFF.

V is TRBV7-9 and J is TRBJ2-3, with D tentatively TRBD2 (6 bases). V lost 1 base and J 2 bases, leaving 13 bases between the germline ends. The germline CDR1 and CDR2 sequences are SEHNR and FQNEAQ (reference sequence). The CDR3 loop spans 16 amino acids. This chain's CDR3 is CASSLEAGPDTDTQYF. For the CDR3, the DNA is TGTGCCAGCAGCTTAGAGGCGGGGCCTGACACAGATACGCAGTATTTT.

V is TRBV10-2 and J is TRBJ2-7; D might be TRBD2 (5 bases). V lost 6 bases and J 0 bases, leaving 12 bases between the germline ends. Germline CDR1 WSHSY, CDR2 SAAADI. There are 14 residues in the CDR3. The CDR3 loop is CASRESGNSYEQYF. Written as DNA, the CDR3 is TGCGCCAGCAGGGAATCGGGGAACTCCTACGAGCAGTACTTC.

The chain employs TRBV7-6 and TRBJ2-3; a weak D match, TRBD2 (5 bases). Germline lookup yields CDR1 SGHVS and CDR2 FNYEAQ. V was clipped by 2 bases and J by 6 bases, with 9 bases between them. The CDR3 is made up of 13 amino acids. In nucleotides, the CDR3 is TGTGCCAGCAGCTTAATGGGAGAGGATACGCAGTATTTT. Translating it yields CASSLMGEDTQYF.

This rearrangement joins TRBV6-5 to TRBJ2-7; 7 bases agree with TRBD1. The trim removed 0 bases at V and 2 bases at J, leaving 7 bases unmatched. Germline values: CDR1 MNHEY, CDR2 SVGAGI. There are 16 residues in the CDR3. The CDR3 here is CASSYSSGTDTYEQYF. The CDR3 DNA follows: TGTGCCAGCAGTTACTCCTCGGGGACAGATACCTACGAGCAGTACTTC.

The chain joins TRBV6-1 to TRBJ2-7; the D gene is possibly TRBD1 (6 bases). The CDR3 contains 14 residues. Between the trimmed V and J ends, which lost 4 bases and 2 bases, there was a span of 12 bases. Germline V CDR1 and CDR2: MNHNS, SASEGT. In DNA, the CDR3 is TGTGCCAGCAGTGTTCAGACAGGCGCCTACGAGCAGTACTTC. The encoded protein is CASSVQTGAYEQYF.

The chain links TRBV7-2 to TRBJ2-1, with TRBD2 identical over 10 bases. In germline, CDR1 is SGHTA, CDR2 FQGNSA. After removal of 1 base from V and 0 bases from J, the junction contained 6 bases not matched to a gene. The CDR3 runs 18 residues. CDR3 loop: CASSLVGLAASSYNEQFF. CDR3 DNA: TGTGCCAGCAGCTTAGTTGGACTAGCGGCTAGCTCCTACAATGAGCAGTTCTTC.

As DNA, the CDR3 is TGTGCCAGCAGCTTGGAGTGGGGAGCGGACGAGCAGTACTTC. It is translated as CASSLEWGADEQYF. This chain links TRBV5-6 with TRBJ2-7; D may be TRBD2 (5 bases). Looked up from germline, CDR1 is SGHDT and CDR2 is YYEEEE. V was trimmed by 0 bases and J by 5 bases, leaving 12 bases between them. The CDR3 length is 14 residues. Variable domain in full (rest from reference TRBV5-6 and TRBJ2-7): DAGVTQSPTHLIKTRGQQVTLRCSPKSGHDTVSWYQQALGQGPQFIFQYYEEEERQRGNFPDRFSGHQFPNYSSELNVNALLLGDSALYLCASSLEWGADEQYFGPGTRLTVT.

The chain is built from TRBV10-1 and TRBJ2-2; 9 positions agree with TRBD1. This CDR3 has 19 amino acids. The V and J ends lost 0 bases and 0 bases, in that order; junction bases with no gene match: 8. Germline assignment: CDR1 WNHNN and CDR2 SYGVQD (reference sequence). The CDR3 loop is CASSESGPGQGSNTGELFF. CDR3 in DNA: TGCGCCAGCAGTGAGTCCGGACCGGGACAGGGTTCGAACACCGGGGAGCTGTTTTTT.

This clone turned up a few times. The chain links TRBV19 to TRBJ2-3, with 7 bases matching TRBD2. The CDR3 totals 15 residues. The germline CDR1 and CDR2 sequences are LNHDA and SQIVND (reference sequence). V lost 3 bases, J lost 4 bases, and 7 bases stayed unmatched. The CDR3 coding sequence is TGTGCCAGTAGTATGGGGAGGGTGCAGGCAGATACGCAGTATTTT. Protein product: CASSMGRVQADTQYF.

CDR3 amino acids: CASRTGLRAGEAFF. CDR3 DNA: TGTGCCAGCAGGACGGGACTTAGGGCAGGTGAAGCTTTCTTT. The chain uses TRBV6-5 and TRBJ1-1; weak D call: TRBD1 (5 bases). Germline V gene data show CDR1 as MNHEY and CDR2 as SVGAGI. V was cut by 6 bases and J by 7 bases, with 18 bases left in between. The CDR3 covers 14 residues.

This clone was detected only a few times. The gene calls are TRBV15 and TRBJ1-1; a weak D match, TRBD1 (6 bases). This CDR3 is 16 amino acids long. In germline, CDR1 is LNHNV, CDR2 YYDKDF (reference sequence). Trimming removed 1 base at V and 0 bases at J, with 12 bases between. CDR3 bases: TGTGCCACCAGCAGAGGGGGGCAGGGACTGAACACTGAAGCTTTCTTT. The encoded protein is CATSRGGQGLNTEAFF.

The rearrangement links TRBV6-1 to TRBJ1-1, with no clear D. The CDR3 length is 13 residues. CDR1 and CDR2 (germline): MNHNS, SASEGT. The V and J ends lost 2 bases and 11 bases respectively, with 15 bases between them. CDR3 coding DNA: TGTGCCAGCAGTGAAAAATCGGGTCTGACGGCTTTCTTT. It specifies CASSEKSGLTAFF.

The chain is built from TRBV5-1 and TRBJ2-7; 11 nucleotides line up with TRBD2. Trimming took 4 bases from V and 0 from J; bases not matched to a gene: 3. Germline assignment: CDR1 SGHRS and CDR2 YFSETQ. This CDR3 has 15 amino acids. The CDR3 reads CASSTSGGFSYEQYF. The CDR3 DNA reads TGCGCCAGCAGCACTAGCGGGGGTTTCTCCTACGAGCAGTACTTC.